The 9 T cell receptor beta chains listed next were all sequenced from one sample in a study of identical twins. A single record per CDR3 protein comes from TCRdb applying MiXCR to the 5' RACE reads. The profile covers roughly 720,000 distinct CDR3 sequences, with roughly 18% appearing a single time and around 13% taken by the ten largest. This sample also appeared in a second study, on T cells expressing NK-cell markers.

Sample: PBMCs. Every receptor here comes from a young woman in good health.

This clonotype has more than one count but fewer than ten. The gene calls are TRBV27 and TRBJ2-1; D is uncertain. V shed 6 bases and J shed 9 bases, with 18 bases lying between them. CDR1 is MNHEY, CDR2 SMNVEV, per germline (reference sequence). This CDR3 has 14 residues. The CDR3 DNA follows: TGTGCCAGCAGATTACATCTAGGATACGGTGAGCAGTTCTTC. Protein product: CASRLHLGYGEQFF.

In this sample, this clonotype turned up a few times. The rearrangement links TRBV20-1 to TRBJ2-1; D is uncertain. Germline V gives CDR1 DFQATT, CDR2 SNEGSKA (reference sequence). The CDR3 covers 13 residues. The ends were cut back, 5 bases at V and 0 bases at J, with 8 bases in the middle. The CDR3: CSAGQSSYNEQFF. CDR3 DNA: TGCAGTGCTGGGCAGAGCTCCTACAATGAGCAGTTCTTC.

The genes are TRBV20-1 and TRBJ2-1; D remains ambiguous. The CDR3 is made up of 14 amino acids. Germline loops: CDR1 DFQATT, CDR2 SNEGSKA (reference sequence). The V gene lost 6 bases and the J gene lost 4 bases, with 16 bases spanning the gap. This CDR3 reads CSASQGKTYNEQFF. The CDR3 DNA reads TGCAGTGCCTCGCAAGGGAAGACGTACAATGAGCAGTTCTTC.

This clonotype was counted a single time. V and J are TRBV15 and TRBJ2-1; D ambiguous. The germline V gene encodes CDR1 LNHNV and CDR2 YYDKDF (reference sequence). V gave up 1 base and J gave up 7 bases, with 5 bases separating them. The CDR3 covers 12 residues. CDR3 sequence reads: CATSRVRNEQFF. The CDR3 nucleotides are TGTGCCACCAGCAGAGTCCGTAATGAGCAGTTCTTC.

This clonotype was counted between two and nine times. The chain carries TRBV20-1 and TRBJ2-1; 9 nucleotides line up with TRBD2. The germline V gene encodes CDR1 DFQATT and CDR2 SNEGSKA (reference sequence). The V segment lost 4 bases and the J segment 4 bases; nucleotides outside the gene matches: 5. This CDR3 comprises 14 residues. The CDR3 DNA follows: TGCAGTGCTAAACTAGCGGGTTCGTACAATGAGCAGTTCTTC. Its protein is CSAKLAGSYNEQFF.

The CDR3 sequence is CASTFNVEDTQYF. The CDR3 DNA follows: TGTGCCAGCACCTTTAATGTGGAAGATACGCAGTATTTT. The chain carries TRBV12-3 or TRBV12-4 and TRBJ2-3, with D uncertain. The CDR3 is made up of 13 amino acids. V gave up 7 bases and J gave up 5 bases, with 13 bases separating them.

The rearrangement uses TRBV20-1 and TRBJ1-1; weak D call: TRBD1 (5 bases). Trimming left V 6 bases short and J 8 bases short, with 10 bases between. Germline assignment: CDR1 DFQATT and CDR2 SNEGSKA (reference sequence). The CDR3 has 10 residues. CDR3 residues: CSARQLEAFF. CDR3 nucleotide sequence: TGCAGTGCACGACAGTTGGAAGCTTTCTTT.

The V call is TRBV10-3, the J call TRBJ2-3, with D perhaps matching TRBD2 (5 bases). The CDR3 totals 17 residues. The V end lost 0 bases, the J end lost 4 bases, and 17 bases lay between the germline ends. Germline V gene lookup returns CDR1 ENHRY and CDR2 SYGVKD. CDR3: CAISESLGPGGADTQYF. For the CDR3, the DNA is TGTGCCATCAGTGAGTCGTTGGGCCCAGGAGGAGCAGATACGCAGTATTTT.

J is TRBJ2-7 and V is TRBV20-1; 13 bases match TRBD2. The germline gives CDR1 DFQATT, CDR2 SNEGSKA (reference sequence). The trim removed 4 bases at V and 0 bases at J, leaving 6 bases unmatched. CDR3 length: 16 amino acids. CDR3 sequence (DNA): TGCAGTGCTACGGGGACTAGCGGGGAGAGCTCCTACGAGCAGTACTTC. It encodes CSATGTSGESSYEQYF.